This T cell receptor beta chain was found in a study of blood T cell repertoires in COVID-19. Study-level background: COVID-19 samples collected from the United States, Italy and Spain covered acute and convalescent phases. T cells, B-cell-depleted T cells, or PBMCs supplied cDNA or gDNA.

Original processing methods: For nucleated cells, counts were estimated from reference gene primer amplification. Sequencing was performed with immunoSEQ multiplex PCR; in TCRdb, only in-frame clones are kept and a portion is missing. The DNA was the basis for D and trimming; V, J and clone size are from that table. The data hold about 340,000 clones, with around four fifths observed a single time. The specimen sequenced was peripheral blood. This clonotype was obtained from a man aged 25 to 45 with active or convalescent COVID-19.

In nucleotides, the CDR3 is TGTGCCAGCAGTTCGACTAGCGGGCCCGCCTACGAGCAGTACTTC. This gives the protein CASSSTSGPAYEQYF. This chain connects TRBV7-9 to TRBJ2-7; 10 bases agree with TRBD2. The CDR3 is 15 residues long. Germline V gives CDR1 SEHNR, CDR2 FQNEAQ (reference sequence). V lost 6 bases, J lost 2 bases, and 7 bases stayed unmatched.